Listed below are T cell receptor beta chains from one sample, sequenced in a study of blood T cells in healthy people across ages. A single record per CDR3 protein comes from TCRdb applying MiXCR to the 5' RACE reads. The table records hundreds of thousands of distinct CDR3 sequences, around 30% of them present only once. The specimen sequenced was blood. Source of these receptors: a woman aged 80 or older in good health. The CDR3 runs from the conserved cysteine through the conserved F or W. Fields, in order: V gene, D gene, clone size, J gene, CDR3 DNA, CDR3 protein. D genes are given only for firm matches. Size is omitted from some rows. Given values are once, few, many or a class for expanded clones.

V: TRBV3-1
D: NA
size: many
J: TRBJ2-1
DNA: TGTGCCAGCAGCCAAGAAAGGAGTGAGCAGTTCTTC
CDR3: CASSQERSEQFF

V: TRBV20-1
D: TRBD2
size: many
J: TRBJ2-4
DNA: TGCAGTGCTAGTGCTGCGGGGGGCCTAGCCAAAAACATTCAGTACTTC
CDR3: CSASAAGGLAKNIQYF

V: TRBV30
D: NA
size: few
J: TRBJ2-3
DNA: TGTGCCTGGAGTGCCGTAACAGGACAGCAGTATTTT
CDR3: CAWSAVTGQQYF

V: TRBV20-1
D: NA
size: many
J: TRBJ1-2
DNA: TGCAGTGCGGAACGAGACAACTATGGCTACACCTTC
CDR3: CSAERDNYGYTF

V: TRBV4-1
D: NA
size: NA
J: TRBJ1-4
DNA: TGCGCCAGCAGCCAAGATGAGGGTAGGAAACTGTTTTTT
CDR3: CASSQDEGRKLFF

V: TRBV7-8
D: NA
size: NA
J: TRBJ1-2
DNA: TGTGCCAGCAGCTTCGGGTCCAGGGGAGAGTTGGACTATGGCTACACCTTC
CDR3: CASSFGSRGELDYGYTF

V: TRBV6-2/TRBV6-3
D: NA
size: many
J: TRBJ1-6
DNA: TGTGCCAGCAGGATAGACAGGCCATCTTCACCCCTCCACTTT
CDR3: CASRIDRPSSPLHF

V: TRBV27
D: TRBD1
size: few
J: TRBJ1-6
DNA: TGTGCCAGCGGTAGGACAGGGGGTTATAATTCACCCCTCCACTTT
CDR3: CASGRTGGYNSPLHF

V: TRBV5-1
D: NA
size: many
J: TRBJ2-6
DNA: TGCGCCAGCAGCGGCCTTAGGGGGGCTACACACTCTGGGGCCAACGTCCTGACTTTC
CDR3: CASSGLRGATHSGANVLTF

V: TRBV3-1
D: TRBD2
size: many
J: TRBJ2-1
DNA: TGTGCCAGCAGCTTCACTAGCGGGGGGGCCCGGGAGCAGTTCTTC
CDR3: CASSFTSGGAREQFF

V: TRBV20-1
D: TRBD1
size: NA
J: TRBJ2-7
DNA: TGCAGTGCTAGGGCCGGGACAGGGGGCTCCTACGAGCAGTACTTC
CDR3: CSARAGTGGSYEQYF

V: TRBV19
D: TRBD1
size: NA
J: TRBJ2-4
DNA: TGTGCCAGGAGTACTACGCCCGGGACAGGGAGCATTCAGTACTTC
CDR3: CARSTTPGTGSIQYF

V: TRBV3-1
D: NA
size: many
J: TRBJ2-1
DNA: TGTGCCAGCAGCCCCTGGACTCTAGACAATGAGCAGTTCTTC
CDR3: CASSPWTLDNEQFF

V: TRBV7-2
D: TRBD1
size: NA
J: TRBJ1-1
DNA: TGTGCCAGCAGCTTAGGCAGGGGGTATACTGAAGCTTTCTTT
CDR3: CASSLGRGYTEAFF

V: TRBV7-9
D: NA
size: NA
J: TRBJ1-1
DNA: TGTGCCAGCAGCTTAGTTCCGGGCCCGAACACTGAAGCTTTCTTT
CDR3: CASSLVPGPNTEAFF

V: TRBV6-2/TRBV6-3
D: TRBD1
size: NA
J: TRBJ2-7
DNA: TGTGCCAGCAGTTACGACAGGGCTAATCACAATGAGCAGTACTTC
CDR3: CASSYDRANHNEQYF

V: TRBV9
D: NA
size: NA
J: TRBJ1-1
DNA: TGTGCCAACAGCCAACTCCCGGGGGGTGAAGCTTTCTTT
CDR3: CANSQLPGGEAFF

V: TRBV10-2
D: NA
size: many
J: TRBJ1-2
DNA: TGCGCCAGCAGTGATTTGGGTTATGGCTACACCTTC
CDR3: CASSDLGYGYTF

V: TRBV6-5
D: NA
size: NA
J: TRBJ1-2
DNA: TGTGCCGGCAGTTACGTGGCGGGGGCGAGCTATGGCTACACCTTC
CDR3: CAGSYVAGASYGYTF

V: TRBV12-3/TRBV12-4
D: NA
size: many
J: TRBJ1-5
DNA: TGTGCCAGCAGTTTGAGGTTCGAGTATCAGCCCCAGCATTTT
CDR3: CASSLRFEYQPQHF

V: TRBV6-5
D: NA
size: NA
J: TRBJ2-2
DNA: TGTGCCAGCAGTTATGACCCTGTGGCGGCCGGGGAGCTGTTTTTT
CDR3: CASSYDPVAAGELFF

V: TRBV9
D: NA
size: many
J: TRBJ2-3
DNA: TGTGCCAGCAGCGTAGGGGATAGGAGCACAGATACGCAGTATTTT
CDR3: CASSVGDRSTDTQYF

V: TRBV13
D: NA
size: NA
J: TRBJ2-2
DNA: TGTGCCAGCAGCTCAGGGGCCTGGAACACCGGGGAGCTGTTTTTT
CDR3: CASSSGAWNTGELFF

V: TRBV7-2
D: NA
size: NA
J: TRBJ1-4
DNA: TGTGCCAGCAGCTTACAGGGGCATGGGGAAAAACTGTTTTTT
CDR3: CASSLQGHGEKLFF

V: TRBV7-8
D: NA
size: many
J: TRBJ2-1
DNA: TGTGCCAGCAGTCAAAGAGACAGCCGGAATGAGCAGTTCTTC
CDR3: CASSQRDSRNEQFF

V: TRBV2
D: NA
size: NA
J: TRBJ1-1
DNA: TGTGCCAGCACGGGGAACACTGTAGCTTTCTTT
CDR3: CASTGNTVAFF

V: TRBV4-1
D: NA
size: NA
J: TRBJ2-1
DNA: TGCGCCAGCAGCCAAGTTAGCGGCTTCTACAATGAGCAGTTCTTC
CDR3: CASSQVSGFYNEQFF

V: TRBV3-1
D: TRBD1
size: NA
J: TRBJ1-6
DNA: TGTGCCAGCAGCCATTCGACAGGGAGGAATTCACCCCTCCACTTT
CDR3: CASSHSTGRNSPLHF

V: TRBV7-2
D: TRBD1
size: NA
J: TRBJ2-7
DNA: TGTGCCAGCAGCTTAGAGACAGGGAAGGCCGAGCAGTACTTC
CDR3: CASSLETGKAEQYF

V: TRBV28
D: NA
size: few
J: TRBJ2-7
DNA: TGTGCCAGCAGTTTACAGAGCGCCTACGAGCAGTACTTC
CDR3: CASSLQSAYEQYF

V: TRBV7-2
D: NA
size: many
J: TRBJ1-2
DNA: TGTGCCAGCAGCTACTTTCCCCAGGGAAATTTGGGGTATGGCTACACCTTC
CDR3: CASSYFPQGNLGYGYTF

V: TRBV15
D: NA
size: many
J: TRBJ1-2
DNA: TGTGCCACCAGCAGGGGGGGGACTCTGGGATACTATGGCTACACCTTC
CDR3: CATSRGGTLGYYGYTF

V: TRBV5-1
D: TRBD1
size: few
J: TRBJ1-1
DNA: TGCGCCAGCAGCCCCGGGACAGGGTTAATGGGATCGGCCACTGAAGCTTTCTTT
CDR3: CASSPGTGLMGSATEAFF

V: TRBV9
D: NA
size: many
J: TRBJ2-1
DNA: TGTGCCAGCAGCGTGGGCCGATCCTCCTACAATGAGCAGTTCTTC
CDR3: CASSVGRSSYNEQFF

V: TRBV12-3/TRBV12-4
D: NA
size: NA
J: TRBJ2-3
DNA: TGTGCCAGCAGTTTCATGAGAACAGATGCGGAATATTTT
CDR3: CASSFMRTDAEYF

V: TRBV3-1
D: NA
size: once
J: TRBJ1-1
DNA: TGTGCCAGCAGCCCGGGGGGGGTTCGAAGGACTGAAGCTTTCTTT
CDR3: CASSPGGVRRTEAFF

V: TRBV28
D: NA
size: many
J: TRBJ1-4
DNA: TGTGCCAGCAGTTTATCAGGAAACAATGAAAAACTGTTTTTT
CDR3: CASSLSGNNEKLFF

V: TRBV20-1
D: NA
size: NA
J: TRBJ2-3
DNA: TGCAGTGCTAGATATAGGTGGGATACGCAGTATTTT
CDR3: CSARYRWDTQYF

V: TRBV6-1
D: NA
size: many
J: TRBJ1-5
DNA: TGTGCCAGCAGGGCCCCCGGCACCAATCAGCCCCAGCATTTT
CDR3: CASRAPGTNQPQHF

V: TRBV27
D: NA
size: many
J: TRBJ2-3
DNA: TGTGCCAGCAGCTGTTTGCCCCTCGGTACAGATACGCAGTATTTT
CDR3: CASSCLPLGTDTQYF

V: TRBV6-6
D: NA
size: many
J: TRBJ2-3
DNA: TGTGCCAGCAGTTACAGAGGGGGAACAGATACGCAGTATTTT
CDR3: CASSYRGGTDTQYF

V: TRBV5-5
D: NA
size: NA
J: TRBJ1-2
DNA: TGTGCCAGCAGCTTGGTCGGACGGAGATTTGGAGTCTATGGCTACACCTTC
CDR3: CASSLVGRRFGVYGYTF

V: TRBV9
D: TRBD1
size: NA
J: TRBJ1-6
DNA: TGTGCCAGCAGCGCAGGACAGGGGACGAATTCACCCCTCCACTTT
CDR3: CASSAGQGTNSPLHF

V: TRBV3-1
D: TRBD1
size: NA
J: TRBJ1-2
DNA: TGTGCCGGCAGCCCAGGGGGCGCACCTGGCTACACCTTC
CDR3: CAGSPGGAPGYTF

V: TRBV6-2/TRBV6-3
D: TRBD2
size: many
J: TRBJ2-3
DNA: TGTGCCAGCAGTTCGGGACTAGCGGATCCTAGCACAGATACGCAGTATTTT
CDR3: CASSSGLADPSTDTQYF

V: TRBV5-6
D: NA
size: NA
J: TRBJ2-3
DNA: TGTGCCAGCAGCTCCGACTGGAGTTTAAGGACGCAGTATTTT
CDR3: CASSSDWSLRTQYF

V: TRBV12-3/TRBV12-4
D: TRBD2
size: NA
J: TRBJ2-3
DNA: TGTGCCAGCAGTTTCTTTGGCGGGAGAGCAGATACGGAATATTTT
CDR3: CASSFFGGRADTEYF